This TCR beta chain was found in a study of circulating CD8 cells and anti-PD-1 response in melanoma (dated by TCRdb to 2018 to 2020). For the wider study: Patients received nivolumab intravenously at 3 mg/kg every 2 weeks. In on-treatment samples, a biotinylated anti-human IgG4 antibody was used to detect PD-1. The TCR repertoire analysis was performed on roughly 11 melanoma patients, comprising 7 non-responders and 4 responders. Patients with complete or partial responses were classified as responders; those with stable or progressive disease (RECIST v1.1) as non-responders. Of the roughly 13 patients in the melanoma cohort, seven received anti-PD-1 as first-line therapy and six had prior targeted therapy or immunotherapy. Study-wide findings and limitations: The DNEG repertoire was the most diverse; PD-1 and DPOS showed similar, higher clonality, and TIGIT repertoires were the least diverse. Because material was limited, most experiments were generally run without replicates. Repertoires were mostly private between subsets, with fewer than 8% of TRB clonotypes shared at M1, and the greatest sharing occurred between DPOS and TIGIT. Because tumor material was not accessible, tumor reactivity was instead assessed by peptide assays on expanded sorted subsets. The authors pointed out that the cohort included both treatment-naive and previously treated patients, and that this mix could influence the results. The published TCR repertoire comparisons relied only on baseline and M1 samples from a small cohort that had few responders.

The CDR3 length is 14 residues, termini included. This entry keeps only the CDR3 DNA: 42 bases, framed from base 1. Relative to germline, V is 0 bases shorter and J is 4 bases shorter, with 10 bases between their ends. The germline V gene yields SGHTA for CDR1 and FQGTGA for CDR2. A BD FACSAria II cell sorter was used to sort four subsets, defined by PD-1 and/or TIGIT, from live CD3+CD8+TCRalphabeta+ cells. To characterize how relevant each subset is to anti-PD-1 therapy response, circulating CD8 T cells were sorted into four subsets based on PD-1 and TIGIT expression. From each sorted CD8 T-cell subset, both TCR alpha and TCR beta chains were sequenced. Peripheral blood was drawn before the first anti-PD-1 injection and after two and four injections. Ficoll gradient centrifugation was used to isolate PBMCs immediately. Until use, PBMCs were stored frozen in liquid nitrogen in RPMI containing roughly 19% FCS and about 9.4% DMSO. Thawed PBMCs were stained with a viability dye and antibodies against CD3, CD8alpha, TCRalphabeta, PD-1 and TIGIT. Total RNA was extracted with the RNeasy Kit, and a RIN above 7 was reached by every sample.

The sequencer was a NextSeq 500. TCR libraries were prepared from roughly 14 ng of total RNA with the QIAseq Immune Repertoire RNA Library Kit, Human TCR Panel. The TCR libraries were sequenced on an Illumina NextSeq using a Mid Output V2 kit and asymmetric 261x41 paired-end reads. Every TCR library was diluted down to roughly 4 nM, then pooled, denatured and loaded at about 0.92 pM. Per the authors' processing: The QIAGEN GeneGlobe Data Analysis Center was used to process TCR FASTQ files, and downstream analysis was done in R 3.5.2. Clonality was computed as one minus Shannon entropy normalized by the log of the number of unique productive sequences. Within each subset, Fisher exact tests at 5% FDR identified TRA or TRB clonotypes differing in abundance between baseline and M1. Clonotypes with differential abundance were classified as emerging, expanding, contracting or non-expanding/contracting. Morisita's overlap index was used to measure how much repertoires overlapped between patients. The public sequencing data were trimmed at Q25 with fastp and processed into clonotypes with MiXCR by TCRdb, which kept only in-frame beta chains. Each entry is one CDR3 protein sequence, shown with its most common DNA and genes. TCRdb assigned the V and J calls; the authors' analysis was not used. The sample table lists roughly 250 distinct CDR3 sequences, around 10% of them with a count of one. The top ten clonotypes cover around 42% of the sample.

Note on this clonotype: The specificity of this receptor is unknown. A clone one base away is much larger, so this may be a read error. A read error is likely, as this CDR3 ends without the conserved phenylalanine or tryptophan.

The receptor was derived from a human donor with melanoma. This material consisted of CD8+ T cells from PBMCs, taken at baseline or after one month of anti-PD-1 therapy (not recorded which). The chain joins TRBV7-3 to TRBJ2-7; TRBD2 is a weak D gene call, 6 bases matching. The DNA is TGTGCCAGCAGCTTAACGGGGACTTCTTACGAGCAGTACTTG. It is translated as CASSLTGTSYEQYL.